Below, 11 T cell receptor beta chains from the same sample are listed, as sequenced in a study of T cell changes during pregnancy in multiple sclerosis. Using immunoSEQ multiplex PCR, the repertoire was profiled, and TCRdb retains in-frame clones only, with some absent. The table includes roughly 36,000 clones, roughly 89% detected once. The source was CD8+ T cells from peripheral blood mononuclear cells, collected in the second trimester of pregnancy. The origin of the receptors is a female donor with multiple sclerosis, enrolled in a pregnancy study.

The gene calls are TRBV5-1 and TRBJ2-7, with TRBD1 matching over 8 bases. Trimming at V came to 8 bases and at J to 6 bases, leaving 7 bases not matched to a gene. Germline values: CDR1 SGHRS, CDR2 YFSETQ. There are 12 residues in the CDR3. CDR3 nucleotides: TGCGCCAGTACGGACAGGGATTCCGAGCAGTACTTC. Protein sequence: CASTDRDSEQYF.

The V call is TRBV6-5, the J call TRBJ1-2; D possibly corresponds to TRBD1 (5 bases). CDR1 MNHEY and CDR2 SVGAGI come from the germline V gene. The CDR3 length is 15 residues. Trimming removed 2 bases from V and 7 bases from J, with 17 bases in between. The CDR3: CASSYGQGLTSGYTF. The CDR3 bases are TGTGCCAGCAGTTACGGCCAGGGACTTACGAGTGGCTACACCTTC.

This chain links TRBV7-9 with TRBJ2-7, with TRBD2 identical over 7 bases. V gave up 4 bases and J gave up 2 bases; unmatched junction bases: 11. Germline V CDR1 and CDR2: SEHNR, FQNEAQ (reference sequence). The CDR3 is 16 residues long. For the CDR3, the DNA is TGTGCCAGCAGCTCTGATACGCGGGGGAACCCCTACGAGCAGTACTTC. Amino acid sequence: CASSSDTRGNPYEQYF.

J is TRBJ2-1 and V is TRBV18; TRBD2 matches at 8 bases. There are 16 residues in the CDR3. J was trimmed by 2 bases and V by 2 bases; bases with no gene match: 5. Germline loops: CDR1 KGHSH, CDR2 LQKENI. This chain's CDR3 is CASSPGRGGTYNEQFF. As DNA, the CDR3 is TGTGCCAGCTCACCAGGTCGGGGGGGCACCTACAATGAGCAGTTCTTC.

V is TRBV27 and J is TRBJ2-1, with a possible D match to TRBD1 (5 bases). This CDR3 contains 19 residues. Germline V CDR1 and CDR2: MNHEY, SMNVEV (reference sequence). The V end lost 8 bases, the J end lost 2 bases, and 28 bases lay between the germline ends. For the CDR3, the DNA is TGTGCCAGCGGTCCCGGAGACAGAGACCTTGTATTTACCTACAATGAGCAGTTCTTC. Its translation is CASGPGDRDLVFTYNEQFF.

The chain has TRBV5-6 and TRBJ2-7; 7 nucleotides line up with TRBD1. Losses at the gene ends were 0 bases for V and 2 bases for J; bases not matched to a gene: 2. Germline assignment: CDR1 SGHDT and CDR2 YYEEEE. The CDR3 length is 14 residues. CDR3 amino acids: CASSLVDRAYEQYF. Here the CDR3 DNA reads TGTGCCAGCAGCTTGGTAGACAGGGCCTACGAGCAGTACTTC.

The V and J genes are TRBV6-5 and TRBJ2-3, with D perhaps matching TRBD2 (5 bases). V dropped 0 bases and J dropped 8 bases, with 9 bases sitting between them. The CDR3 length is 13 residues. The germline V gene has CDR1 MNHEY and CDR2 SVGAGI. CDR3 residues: CASSYSVLATQYF. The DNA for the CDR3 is TGTGCCAGCAGTTACTCTGTCCTAGCTACGCAGTATTTT.

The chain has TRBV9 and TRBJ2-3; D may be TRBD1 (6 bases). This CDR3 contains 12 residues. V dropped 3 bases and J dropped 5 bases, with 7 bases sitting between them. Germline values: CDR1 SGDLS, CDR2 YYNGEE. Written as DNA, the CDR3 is TGTGCCAGCAGCGACAGGGTAGATACGCAGTATTTT. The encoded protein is CASSDRVDTQYF.

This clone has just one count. CDR3 amino acids: CASSPTGATNEKLFF. CDR3 nucleotide sequence: TGCGCCAGCAGCCCGACAGGTGCAACTAATGAAAAACTGTTTTTT. V gene TRBV4-1 combines with J gene TRBJ1-4; perhaps TRBD1 as D (6 bases). CDR1 is MGHRA, CDR2 YSYEKL, per germline. There are 15 residues in the CDR3. The V end was cut by 4 bases, the J end by 0 bases, with 9 bases between.

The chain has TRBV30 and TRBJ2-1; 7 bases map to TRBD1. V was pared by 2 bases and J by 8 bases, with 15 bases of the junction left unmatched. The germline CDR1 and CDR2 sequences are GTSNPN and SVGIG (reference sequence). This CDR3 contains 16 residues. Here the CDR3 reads CAWSSRDRVSVDEQFF. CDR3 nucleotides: TGTGCCTGGAGTTCACGTGACAGGGTTTCTGTGGATGAGCAGTTCTTC.

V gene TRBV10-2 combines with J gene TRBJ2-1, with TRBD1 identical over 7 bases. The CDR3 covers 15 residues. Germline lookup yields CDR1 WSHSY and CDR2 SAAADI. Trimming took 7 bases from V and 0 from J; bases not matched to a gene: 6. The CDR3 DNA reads TGCGCCAGCAAAGACAGGGCACACTCCTACAATGAGCAGTTCTTC. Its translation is CASKDRAHSYNEQFF.